Following are 13 T cell receptor beta chains from one sample sequenced in a study of T cell responses to AZD1222 COVID-19 vaccine (dated by TCRdb to the early 2020s). What the time point label conveys for this sample: about 28 days (+/-7) after the second vaccine dose. What this sample's treatment or condition label stands for: meningococcal conjugate vaccine given as trial control. The method behind the library was the immunoSEQ multiplex PCR assay. Entries here come from immuneACCESS through TCRdb and include only in-frame sequences with V and J called. Some clones fail to appear in such tables; in the studies checked, an unresolved V gene covers under half of the shortfall, and the cause of the remainder is unknown. This sample has some 150,000 clones in its table, and around 89% of those were observed once. The leading ten clones occupy 3.5% to 5.5% of the sample. The sample here was peripheral blood, taken 28 days after the second dose of the MenACWY control vaccine. The receptors were gathered from an adult who received the MenACWY meningococcal vaccine as a control.

The chain uses TRBV20-1 and TRBJ2-7, with 10 nucleotides matching TRBD1. This CDR3 has 13 residues. Per germline, CDR1 DFQATT and CDR2 SNEGSKA (reference sequence). V dropped 3 bases and J dropped 7; count of bases not matched to a gene: 6. As DNA, the CDR3 is TGCAGTGCTAGTGACAGGGGGCTCGGGGAGCAGTACTTC. Protein product: CSASDRGLGEQYF.

V usage is TRBV6-6 and J usage is TRBJ2-2, with D possibly TRBD1 on 6 matching bases. CDR3 length: 14 amino acids. V gave up 9 bases and J gave up 4 bases, with 15 bases separating them. Germline-derived CDR1 and CDR2 are MNHNY and SVGAGI (reference sequence). For the CDR3, the DNA is TGTGCCAGTGGCCCTACAGGGTTCACCGGGGAGCTGTTTTTT. Translation gives CASGPTGFTGELFF.

The rearrangement uses TRBV29-1 and TRBJ2-7; D may be TRBD1 (5 bases). The CDR3 is 13 amino acids. Trimming removed 4 bases from V and 3 bases from J, with 13 bases in between. Germline CDR1 and CDR2: SQVTM and ANQGSEA. The CDR3 reads CSVASLRGYEQYF. In DNA, the CDR3 is TGCAGCGTTGCCTCGCTTAGGGGCTACGAGCAGTACTTC.

This chain connects TRBV2 to TRBJ2-3; a weak D match, TRBD2 (6 bases). The CDR3 has 14 amino acids. V was shortened by 4 bases and J by 1 base, with 9 bases between the two germline ends. Germline-derived CDR1 and CDR2 are SNHLY and FYNNEI. Here the CDR3 reads CASSGGLRTDTQYF. For the CDR3, the DNA is TGTGCCAGCAGTGGGGGACTTCGCACAGATACGCAGTATTTT.

This rearrangement joins TRBV13 to TRBJ2-1, with D unresolved. Germline CDR1 reads PRHDT; CDR2 reads FYEKMQ (reference sequence). This CDR3 has 13 amino acids. The germline V and J ends were trimmed by 1 base and 6 bases, with 7 bases remaining between them. The CDR3 sequence: CASSLVLVNEQFF. The CDR3 DNA is TGTGCCAGCAGCTTAGTACTCGTCAATGAGCAGTTCTTC.

The rearrangement uses TRBV28 and TRBJ1-2, with 7 bases matching TRBD1. CDR1 and CDR2 (germline): MDHEN, SYDVKM. The CDR3 has 14 amino acids. V gave up 8 bases and J gave up 0 bases; unmatched junction bases: 6. The CDR3 nucleotides read TGTGCCAGCGGTCAAGGGGGCGCTAACTATGGCTACACCTTC. As protein: CASGQGGANYGYTF.

CDR3 in amino acids: CASSLAGTAYGYTF. The DNA for the CDR3 is TGTGCCAGCAGCTTAGCCGGGACAGCCTATGGCTACACCTTC. This rearrangement joins TRBV7-9 to TRBJ1-2; 7 positions match TRBD1. Germline CDR1 is SEHNR and CDR2 is FQNEAQ (reference sequence). The CDR3 runs to 14 residues. After removal of 0 bases from V and 4 bases from J, the junction contained 2 bases not matched to a gene.

This clone was observed a few times. The V gene is TRBV9, the J gene TRBJ1-1; possible D gene TRBD1, 6 bases. Per germline, CDR1 SGDLS and CDR2 YYNGEE. The CDR3 extends over 14 amino acids. V lost 2 bases to trimming and J lost 5 bases, with 13 bases between them. The DNA for the CDR3 is TGTGCCAGCAGCGTCGAAGGGGGTTGGACTGAAGCTTTCTTT. Residues: CASSVEGGWTEAFF.

The CDR3 spells CASSQDTGNYGYTF. CDR3 bases: TGTGCCAGCAGCCAAGACACAGGGAACTATGGCTACACCTTC. V usage is TRBV3-1 (or the pseudogene TRBV3-2) and J usage is TRBJ1-2; D is possibly TRBD1 (6 bases). Germline V gives CDR1 LGHDT, CDR2 YNNKEL (reference sequence). Between the trimmed V and J ends, which lost 0 bases and 2 bases, there was a span of 7 bases. This CDR3 comprises 14 residues.

The rearrangement uses TRBV28 and TRBJ1-1; possible D gene TRBD1, 6 bases. The CDR3 sequence is 15 residues long. Germline V CDR1 and CDR2: MDHEN, SYDVKM. V lost 5 bases and J lost 5, with 18 bases in between. CDR3 DNA sequence: TGTGCCAGCAGTGGGAGGGGGGCAAGGTGGACTGAAGCTTTCTTT. Protein: CASSGRGARWTEAFF.

This clone was counted between two and nine times. V gene TRBV24-1 combines with J gene TRBJ2-1; TRBD2 might be the D (6 bases). The CDR3 extends over 13 amino acids. Deletions cut 4 bases from V and 10 bases from J, with 13 bases between. Germline V gene sequence: CDR1 KGHDR, CDR2 SFDVKD. The CDR3 coding sequence is TGTGCCACCAGTGAGGGGCCTAGCGACGAGCAGTTCTTC. This codes for CATSEGPSDEQFF.

The gene calls are TRBV3-1 (or the pseudogene TRBV3-2) and TRBJ1-2; D gene uncertain. Germline V gives CDR1 LGHDT, CDR2 YNNKEL (reference sequence). The germline V and J ends were trimmed by 0 bases and 0 bases, with 5 bases remaining between them. The CDR3 runs to 14 residues. The CDR3 DNA reads TGTGCCAGCAGCCAAGAAGCGGCTAACTATGGCTACACCTTC. Protein: CASSQEAANYGYTF.

The J gene is TRBJ1-2, the V gene TRBV19, with no clear D. In germline, CDR1 is LNHDA, CDR2 SQIVND (reference sequence). The V and J ends lost 3 bases and 0 bases respectively, with 8 bases between them. The CDR3 has 14 residues. The CDR3 DNA sequence: TGTGCCAGTAGTATTTCGGTGTCTAACTATGGCTACACCTTC. Residues: CASSISVSNYGYTF.